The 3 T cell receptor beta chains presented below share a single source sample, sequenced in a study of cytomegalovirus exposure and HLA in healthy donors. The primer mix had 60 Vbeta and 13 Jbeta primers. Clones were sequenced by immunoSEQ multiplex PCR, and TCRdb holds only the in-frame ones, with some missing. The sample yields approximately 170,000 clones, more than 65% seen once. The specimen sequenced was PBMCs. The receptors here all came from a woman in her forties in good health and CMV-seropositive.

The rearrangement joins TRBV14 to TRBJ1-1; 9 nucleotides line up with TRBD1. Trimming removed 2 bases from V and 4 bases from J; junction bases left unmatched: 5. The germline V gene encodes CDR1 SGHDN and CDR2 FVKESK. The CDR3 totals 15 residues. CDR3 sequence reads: CASSQKMGQGTEAFF. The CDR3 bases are TGTGCCAGCAGCCAAAAGATGGGACAGGGCACTGAAGCTTTCTTT.

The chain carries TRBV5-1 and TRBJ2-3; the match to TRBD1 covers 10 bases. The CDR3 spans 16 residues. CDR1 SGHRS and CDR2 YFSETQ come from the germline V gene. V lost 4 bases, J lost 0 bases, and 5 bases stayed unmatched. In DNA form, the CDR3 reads TGCGCCAGCAGCGTCGGACAGGGGGTGAGCACAGATACGCAGTATTTT. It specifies CASSVGQGVSTDTQYF.

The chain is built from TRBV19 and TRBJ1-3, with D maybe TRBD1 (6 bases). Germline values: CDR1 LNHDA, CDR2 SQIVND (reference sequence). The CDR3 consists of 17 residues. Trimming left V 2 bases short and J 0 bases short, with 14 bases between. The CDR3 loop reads CASSITATGSSGNTIYF. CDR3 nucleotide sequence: TGTGCCAGTAGTATAACAGCAACAGGGAGCTCTGGAAACACCATATATTTT.